This T cell receptor (beta chain) is from a study of OX40 agonist ivuxolimab in advanced cancers. The study, taken as a whole, reports: Expanded clones belonging to CD8+ T cells outnumbered, on average, those of CD4+.

The assay was immunoSEQ multiplex PCR, and TCRdb's table has in-frame clones only and misses some. This repertoire shows 99,000 or so clones, just under 95% found once; its top ten account for roughly 0.27%. Germline V gene lookup returns CDR1 SGHTA and CDR2 FQGNSA. This CDR3 has 15 amino acids. V was pared by 3 bases and J by 4 bases, with 15 bases between. Comments on this clone: What it binds is unknown.

This clonotype was obtained from an adult with an advanced solid tumor such as melanoma, head and neck, liver or kidney cancer. This chain connects TRBV7-2 to TRBJ1-2, with D possibly TRBD1 on 5 matching bases. Sample: CD4+ or CD8+ T cells sorted from blood, taken in a trial of the OX40 agonist ivuxolimab. CDR3: CASSLGTGYGYGYTF. The CDR3 nucleotides are TGTGCCAGCAGCTTGGGGACTGGGTATGGCTATGGCTACACCTTC.